This T cell receptor (beta chain) was identified in a study of blood T cell repertoires in COVID-19 (dated by TCRdb to the early 2020s). For the study in its entirety: Collaborator samples came from the United States, Italy and Spain and covered acute and convalescent phases of COVID-19. The material from the prospective study consisted of cDNA or gDNA derived from T cells, B-cell-depleted T cells, or PBMCs. Subjects who had been exposed to COVID-19, were actively infected with it, or had recovered from it provided the deeply sampled blood TCRbeta repertoires that made up the dataset. The repertoires were released in a freely available public database meant as a resource for research on the immune response to SARS-CoV-2. The samples were drawn from two sources: the first 160 participants of the ongoing ImmuneRACE study, and 950 to 1,500 subjects contributed by 6 global collaborators. The sample metadata nearly always contained a de-identified subject ID, COVID-19 status, age in years and sex. Where HLA class I and class II types were available, the types were taken from metadata supplied by the sample provider, not from assay-based typing.

What the work shows at the level of the full study, not this receptor alone: Clinical and demographic metadata were provided uncurated, with the amount varying by source and participant.

From the cysteine up to the phenylalanine, the CDR3 has a length of 15 residues. The read is trimmed to its CDR3 DNA, 45 bases read in frame from base 1. CDR1 and CDR2 are read off the germline V gene (reference sequence) as MNHEY and SMNVEV. V drops 5 bases and J drops 2 bases, leaving 15 bases in between. TCRbeta CDR3 regions were amplified from genomic DNA using the immunoSEQ Assay, a bias-controlled multiplex PCR. The authors' pipeline ran thus. Nucleated cell counts per sample were estimated from amplification of reference gene primers within the assay. Sequence reads were collapsed and filtered to measure the absolute abundance of every unique TCRbeta CDR3 rearrangement. Productive Simpson clonality was computed per sample as the square root of Simpson's diversity index over productive rearrangements. Drawn from immuneACCESS, this table holds only the in-frame rearrangements with V and J called that TCRdb kept. Clones are partly lost; checked studies trace under half to an unresolved V gene and leave the rest unexplained. The V and J calls and clone size are taken from that table; D and trimming were inferred from the DNA. This sample is represented by about 110,000 clones; about 85% of them were singletons. The ten biggest clones cover 3.5% to 5% of the sample.

Whole blood was collected in K2EDTA tubes by collaborating institutions according to the institutions' own protocols. For TCRbeta analysis, collaborators shipped samples in one of three forms: frozen whole blood, isolated PBMCs, or DNA extracted from either of those sample types. Of note for this clone: Its antigen remains unidentified. Within one base of it there is no much larger clone, and no base qualities were kept.

This receptor was obtained from a man between 50 and 59 years old with acute or convalescent COVID-19. Sequenced: peripheral blood. The rearrangement joined TRBV27 to TRBJ1-2; TRBD1 could be the D gene, as 5 bases match. The DNA is as follows: TGTGCCAGCAGTCCAAATGGGGGGGGGAACTATGGCTACACCTTC. Its product reads: CASSPNGGGNYGYTF.